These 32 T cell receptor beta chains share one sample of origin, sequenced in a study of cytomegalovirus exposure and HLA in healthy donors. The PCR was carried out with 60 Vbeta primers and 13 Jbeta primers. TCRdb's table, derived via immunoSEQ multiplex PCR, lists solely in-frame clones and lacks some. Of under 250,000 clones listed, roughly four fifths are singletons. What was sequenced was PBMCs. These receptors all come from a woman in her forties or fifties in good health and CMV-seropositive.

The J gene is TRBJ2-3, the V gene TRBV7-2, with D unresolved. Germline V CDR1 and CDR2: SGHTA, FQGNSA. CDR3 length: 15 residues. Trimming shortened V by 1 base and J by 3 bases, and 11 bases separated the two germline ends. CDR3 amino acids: CASSLVRETTDTQYF. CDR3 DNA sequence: TGTGCCAGCAGCTTAGTACGTGAGACTACAGATACGCAGTATTTT.

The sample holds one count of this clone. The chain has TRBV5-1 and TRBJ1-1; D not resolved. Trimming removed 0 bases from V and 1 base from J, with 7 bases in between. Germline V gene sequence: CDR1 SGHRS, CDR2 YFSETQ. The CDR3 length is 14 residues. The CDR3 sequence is CASSLDRENTEAFF. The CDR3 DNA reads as TGCGCCAGCAGCTTGGATCGGGAGAACACTGAAGCTTTCTTT.

The CDR3 loop is CASSFRVPNTEAFF. In DNA form, the CDR3 reads TGTGCCAGCAGCTTCCGGGTACCGAACACTGAAGCTTTCTTT. This sequence joins TRBV5-5 and TRBJ1-1; the D is unclear. The CDR3 sequence is 14 residues long. Germline V gives CDR1 SGHKS, CDR2 YYEKEE (reference sequence). Trimming took 2 bases from V and 1 from J, leaving 9 bases between them.

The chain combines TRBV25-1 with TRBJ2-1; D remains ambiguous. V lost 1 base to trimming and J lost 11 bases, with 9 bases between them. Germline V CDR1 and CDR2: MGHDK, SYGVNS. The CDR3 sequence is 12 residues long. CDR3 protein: CASSEFKYKQFF. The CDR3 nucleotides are TGTGCCAGCAGTGAATTTAAGTACAAGCAGTTCTTC.

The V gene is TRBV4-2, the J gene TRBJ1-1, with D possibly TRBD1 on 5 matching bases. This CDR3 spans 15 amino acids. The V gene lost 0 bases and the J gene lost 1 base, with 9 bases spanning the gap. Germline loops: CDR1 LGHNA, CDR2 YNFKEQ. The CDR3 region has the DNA TGTGCCAGCAGCCAAGATGGGGCAGGGAACACTGAAGCTTTCTTT. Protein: CASSQDGAGNTEAFF.

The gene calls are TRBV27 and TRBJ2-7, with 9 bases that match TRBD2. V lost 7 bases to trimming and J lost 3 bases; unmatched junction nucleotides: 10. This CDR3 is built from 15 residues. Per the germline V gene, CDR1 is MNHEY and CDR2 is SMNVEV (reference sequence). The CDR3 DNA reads TGTGCCAGCACCCTTAAGGGCGGGGGGGGCTACGAGCAGTACTTC. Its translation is CASTLKGGGGYEQYF.

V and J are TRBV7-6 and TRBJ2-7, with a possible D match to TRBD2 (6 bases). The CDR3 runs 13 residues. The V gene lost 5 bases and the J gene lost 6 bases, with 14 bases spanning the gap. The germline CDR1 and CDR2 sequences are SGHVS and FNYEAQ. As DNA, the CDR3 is TGTGCCAGCAGCAAAAGGAGGGAGGCCGAGCAGTACTTC. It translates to CASSKRREAEQYF.

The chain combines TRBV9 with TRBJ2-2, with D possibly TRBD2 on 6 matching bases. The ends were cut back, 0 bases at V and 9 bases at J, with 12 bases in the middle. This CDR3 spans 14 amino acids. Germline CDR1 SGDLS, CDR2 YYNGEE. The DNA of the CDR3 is TGTGCCAGCAGCGTAGACTCTAGCGCGAGGGAGCTGTTTTTT. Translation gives CASSVDSSARELFF.

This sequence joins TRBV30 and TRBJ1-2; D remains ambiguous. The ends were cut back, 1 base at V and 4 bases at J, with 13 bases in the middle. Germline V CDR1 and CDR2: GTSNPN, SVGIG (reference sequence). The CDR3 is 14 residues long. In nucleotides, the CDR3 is TGTGCCTGGAGTGACCCTCGGGGTTCCTATGGCTACACCTTC. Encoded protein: CAWSDPRGSYGYTF.

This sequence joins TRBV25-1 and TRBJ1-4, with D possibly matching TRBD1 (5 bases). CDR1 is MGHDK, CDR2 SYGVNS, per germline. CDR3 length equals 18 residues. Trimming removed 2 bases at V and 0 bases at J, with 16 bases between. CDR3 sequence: CASSERGALIATNEKLFF. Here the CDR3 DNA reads TGTGCCAGCAGTGAACGCGGGGCCCTAATTGCAACTAATGAAAAACTGTTTTTT.

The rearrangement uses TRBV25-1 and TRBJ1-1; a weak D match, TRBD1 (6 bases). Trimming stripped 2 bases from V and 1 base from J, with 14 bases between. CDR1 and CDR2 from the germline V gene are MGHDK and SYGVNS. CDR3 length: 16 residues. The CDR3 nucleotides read TGTGCCAGCAGTGAAGGGGGGGGCCTCTGGAACACTGAAGCTTTCTTT. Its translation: CASSEGGGLWNTEAFF.

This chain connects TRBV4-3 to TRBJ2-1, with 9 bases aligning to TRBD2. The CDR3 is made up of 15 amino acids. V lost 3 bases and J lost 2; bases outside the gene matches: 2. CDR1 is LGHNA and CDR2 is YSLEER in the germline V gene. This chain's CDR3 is CASSQLAGPYNEQFF. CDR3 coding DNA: TGCGCCAGCAGCCAGCTAGCGGGGCCCTACAATGAGCAGTTCTTC.

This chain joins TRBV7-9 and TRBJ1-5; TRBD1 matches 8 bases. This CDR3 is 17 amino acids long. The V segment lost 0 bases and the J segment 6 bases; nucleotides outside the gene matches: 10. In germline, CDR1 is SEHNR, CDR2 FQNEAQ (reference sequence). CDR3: CASSLALQQGVSQPQHF. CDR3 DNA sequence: TGTGCCAGCAGCTTAGCGCTCCAACAGGGGGTCAGTCAGCCCCAGCATTTT. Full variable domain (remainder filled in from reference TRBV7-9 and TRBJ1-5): DTGVSQNPRHKITKRGQNVTFRCDPISEHNRLYWYRQTLGQGPEFLTYFQNEAQLEKSRLLSDRFSAERPKGSFSTLEIQRTEQGDSAMYLCASSLALQQGVSQPQHFGDGTRLSIL.

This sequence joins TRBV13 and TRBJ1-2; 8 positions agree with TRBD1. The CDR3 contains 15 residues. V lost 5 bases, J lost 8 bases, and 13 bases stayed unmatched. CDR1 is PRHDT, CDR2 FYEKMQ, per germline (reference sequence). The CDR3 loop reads CASSPGQGHTHGYTF. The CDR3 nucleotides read TGTGCCAGCAGCCCCGGACAGGGCCACACCCACGGCTACACCTTC.

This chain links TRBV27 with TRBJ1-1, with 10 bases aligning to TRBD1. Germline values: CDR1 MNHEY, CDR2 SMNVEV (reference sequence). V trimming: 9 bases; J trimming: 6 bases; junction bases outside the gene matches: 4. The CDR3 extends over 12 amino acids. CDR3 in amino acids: CASAGTGAEAFF. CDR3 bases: TGTGCCAGTGCCGGGACAGGGGCTGAAGCTTTCTTT.

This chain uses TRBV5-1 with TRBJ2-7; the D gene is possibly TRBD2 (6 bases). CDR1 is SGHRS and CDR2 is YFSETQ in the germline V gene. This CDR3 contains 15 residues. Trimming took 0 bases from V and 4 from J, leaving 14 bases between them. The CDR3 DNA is TGCGCCAGCAGCTTGGCCGCGGGGCCGGGGTACGAGCAGTACTTC. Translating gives CASSLAAGPGYEQYF.

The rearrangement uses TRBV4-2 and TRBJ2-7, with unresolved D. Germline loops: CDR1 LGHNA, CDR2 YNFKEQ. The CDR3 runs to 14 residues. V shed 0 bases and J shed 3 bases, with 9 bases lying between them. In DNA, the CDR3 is TGTGCCAGCAGCCAAGATTCGTTTAACTACGAGCAGTACTTC. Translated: CASSQDSFNYEQYF.

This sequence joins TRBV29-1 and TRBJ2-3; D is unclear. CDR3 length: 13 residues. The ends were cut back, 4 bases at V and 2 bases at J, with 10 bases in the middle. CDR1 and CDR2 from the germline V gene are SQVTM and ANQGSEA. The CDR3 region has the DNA TGCAGCGTTGCGGTCACTCACACAGATACGCAGTATTTT. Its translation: CSVAVTHTDTQYF.

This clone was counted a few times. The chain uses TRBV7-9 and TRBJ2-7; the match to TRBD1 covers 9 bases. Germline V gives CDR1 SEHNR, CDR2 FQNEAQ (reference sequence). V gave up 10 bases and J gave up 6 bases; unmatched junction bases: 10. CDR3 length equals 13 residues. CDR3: CATTPGQGGEQYF. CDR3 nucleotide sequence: TGTGCCACTACACCGGGACAGGGAGGCGAGCAGTACTTC.

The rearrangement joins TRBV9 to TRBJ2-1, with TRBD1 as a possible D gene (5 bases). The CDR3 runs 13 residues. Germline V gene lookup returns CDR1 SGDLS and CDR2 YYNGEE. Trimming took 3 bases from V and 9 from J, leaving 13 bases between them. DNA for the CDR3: TGTGCCAGCAGCGCAGGGTTTGGTGTTGAGCAGTTCTTC. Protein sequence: CASSAGFGVEQFF.

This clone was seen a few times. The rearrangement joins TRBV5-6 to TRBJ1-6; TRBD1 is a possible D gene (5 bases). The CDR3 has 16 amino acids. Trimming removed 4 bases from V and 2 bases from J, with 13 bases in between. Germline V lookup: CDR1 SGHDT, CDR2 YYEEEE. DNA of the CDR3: TGTGCCAGCAGCCGGGGGAGGGGCACCTATAATTCACCCCTCCACTTT. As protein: CASSRGRGTYNSPLHF. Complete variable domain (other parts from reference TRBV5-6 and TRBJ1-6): DAGVTQSPTHLIKTRGQQVTLRCSPKSGHDTVSWYQQALGQGPQFIFQYYEEEERQRGNFPDRFSGHQFPNYSSELNVNALLLGDSALYLCASSRGRGTYNSPLHFGNGTRLTVT.

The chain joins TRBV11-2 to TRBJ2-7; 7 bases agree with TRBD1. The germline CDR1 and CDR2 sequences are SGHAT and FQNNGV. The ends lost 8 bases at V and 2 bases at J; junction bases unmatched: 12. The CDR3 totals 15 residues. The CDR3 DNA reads TGTGCCAGCCGTCATAGGGACAGAAAGCCCTACGAGCAGTACTTC. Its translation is CASRHRDRKPYEQYF.

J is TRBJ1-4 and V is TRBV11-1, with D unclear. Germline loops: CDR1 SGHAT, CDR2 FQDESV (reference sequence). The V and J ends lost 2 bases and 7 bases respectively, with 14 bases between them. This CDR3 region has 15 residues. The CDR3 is CASSLTTGGSEKLFF. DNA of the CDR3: TGTGCCAGCAGCTTAACGACGGGAGGGAGTGAAAAACTGTTTTTT.

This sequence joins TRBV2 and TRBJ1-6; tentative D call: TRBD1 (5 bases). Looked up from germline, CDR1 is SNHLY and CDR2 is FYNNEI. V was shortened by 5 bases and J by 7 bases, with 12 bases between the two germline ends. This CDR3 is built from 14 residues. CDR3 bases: TGTGCCAGCAGTCCGGACAAGGGGAATTCACCCCTCCACTTT. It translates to CASSPDKGNSPLHF.

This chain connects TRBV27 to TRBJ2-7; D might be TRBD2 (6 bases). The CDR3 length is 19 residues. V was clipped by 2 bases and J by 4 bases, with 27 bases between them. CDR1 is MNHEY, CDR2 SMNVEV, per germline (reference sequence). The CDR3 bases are TGTGCCAGCAGTTTACGCCCTATCCGCCAGGGAGGAGTTCAATACGAGCAGTACTTC. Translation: CASSLRPIRQGGVQYEQYF.

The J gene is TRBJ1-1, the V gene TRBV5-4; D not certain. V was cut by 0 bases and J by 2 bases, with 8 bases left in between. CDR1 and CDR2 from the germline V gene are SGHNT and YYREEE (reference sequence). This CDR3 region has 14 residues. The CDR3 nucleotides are TGTGCCAGCAGCTTGGCGGGATTTAACACTGAAGCTTTCTTT. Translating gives CASSLAGFNTEAFF.

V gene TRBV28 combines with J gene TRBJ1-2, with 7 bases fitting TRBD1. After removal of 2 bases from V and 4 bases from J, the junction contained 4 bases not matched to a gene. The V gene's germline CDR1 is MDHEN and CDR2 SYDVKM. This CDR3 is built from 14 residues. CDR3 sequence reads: CASSLVDRIYGYTF. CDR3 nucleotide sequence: TGTGCCAGCAGTTTAGTGGACAGGATCTATGGCTACACCTTC.

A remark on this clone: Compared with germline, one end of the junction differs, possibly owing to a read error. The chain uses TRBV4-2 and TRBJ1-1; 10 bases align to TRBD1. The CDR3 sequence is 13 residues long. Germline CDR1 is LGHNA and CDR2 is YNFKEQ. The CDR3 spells CASSHPRTGGFNF. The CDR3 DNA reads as TGTGCCAGCAGCCACCCCAGGACAGGGGGTTTTAATTTT.

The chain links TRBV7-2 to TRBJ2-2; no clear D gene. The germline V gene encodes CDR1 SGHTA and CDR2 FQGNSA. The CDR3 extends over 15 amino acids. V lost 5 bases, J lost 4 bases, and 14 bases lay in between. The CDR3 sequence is CASSGPPRGTGELFF. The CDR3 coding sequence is TGTGCCAGCAGCGGTCCCCCCCGAGGCACCGGGGAGCTGTTTTTT. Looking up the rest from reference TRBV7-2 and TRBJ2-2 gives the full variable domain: GAGVSQSPSNKVTEKGKDVELRCDPISGHTALYWYRQSLGQGLEFLIYFQGNSAPDKSGLPSDRFSAERTGGSVSTLTIQRTQQEDSAVYLCASSGPPRGTGELFFGEGSRLTVL.

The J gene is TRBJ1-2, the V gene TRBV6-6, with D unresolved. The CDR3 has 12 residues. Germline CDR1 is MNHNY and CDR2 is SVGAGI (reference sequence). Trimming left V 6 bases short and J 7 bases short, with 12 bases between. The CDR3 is CASRPWLIGYTF. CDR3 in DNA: TGTGCCAGCAGACCCTGGCTGATTGGCTACACCTTC.

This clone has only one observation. The CDR3, as DNA: TGTGCCAGTAGTGACGGGACACCCGATCCGGGCAATCAGCCCCAGCATTTT. Protein product: CASSDGTPDPGNQPQHF. J is TRBJ1-5 and V is TRBV19; D is perhaps TRBD1 (6 bases). Germline CDR1 is LNHDA and CDR2 is SQIVND (reference sequence). Trimming removed 5 bases at V and 2 bases at J, with 19 bases between. The CDR3 has 17 amino acids.

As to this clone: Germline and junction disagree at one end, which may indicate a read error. CDR3 nucleotides: TGTTCCAGCAGCGTGACTGACTACGAGCAGTACTTC. This sequence encodes CSSSVTDYEQYF. The chain couples TRBV7-9 to TRBJ2-7; D is unresolved. Germline V CDR1 and CDR2: SEHNR, FQNEAQ (reference sequence). The length of the CDR3 is 12 residues.